This record covers a single T cell receptor (beta chain). The sample is drawn from a study of blood T cell repertoires in COVID-19. Study overall: Acute and convalescent COVID-19 specimens originated in the United States, Italy and Spain. Nucleic acid was either cDNA or gDNA, and it came from T cells, B-cell-depleted T cells, or PBMCs.

As originally analysed: It was from reference gene primer amplification that nucleated cell counts were estimated. Measured with immunoSEQ multiplex PCR; TCRdb has only the in-frame clones, and not every one. The D gene and trimming were derived from the DNA, and the V and J assignments and clone size from that table. In the table there are some 70,000 clones, 80% to 90% of which are singletons. The TCR comes from a woman aged 60 to 75 with acute or convalescent COVID-19. The material sequenced was peripheral blood.

CDR3 sequence (DNA): TGTGCCAGCAGCTTAGGTCCGACAGGGGGTGGCTACACCTTC. This translates into CASSLGPTGGGYTF. V and J are TRBV7-2 and TRBJ1-2, with 9 bases identical to TRBD1. The length of the CDR3 is 14 residues. CDR1 is SGHTA, CDR2 FQGNSA, per germline. Trimming at V came to 1 base and at J to 7 bases, leaving 4 bases not matched to a gene.